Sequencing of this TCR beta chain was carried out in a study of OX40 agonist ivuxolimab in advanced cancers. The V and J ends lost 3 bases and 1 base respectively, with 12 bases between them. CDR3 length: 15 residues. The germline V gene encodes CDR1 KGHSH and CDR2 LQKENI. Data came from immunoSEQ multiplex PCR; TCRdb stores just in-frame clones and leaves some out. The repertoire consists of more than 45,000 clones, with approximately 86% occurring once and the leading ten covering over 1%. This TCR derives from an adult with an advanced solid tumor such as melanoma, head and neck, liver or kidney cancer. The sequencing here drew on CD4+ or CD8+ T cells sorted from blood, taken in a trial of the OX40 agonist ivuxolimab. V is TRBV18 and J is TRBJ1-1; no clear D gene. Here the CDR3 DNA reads TGTGCCAGCTCACCCGGTATGTTGGGGAACACTGAAGCTTTCTTT. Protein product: CASSPGMLGNTEAFF.